The 16 T cell receptor beta chains listed next were all sequenced from one sample in a study of blood T cell repertoires in COVID-19. Only in-frame clones appear in the TCRdb table, and some are missing; sequencing was by immunoSEQ multiplex PCR. The sample records about 180,000 clones, over 70% being singletons. Sequenced: peripheral blood. Every receptor here comes from a woman aged 40 to 49 with COVID-19, enrolled during active disease.

The chain is built from TRBV5-1 and TRBJ2-3; TRBD2 aligns across 8 bases. V shed 5 bases and J 5 bases; nucleotides not matched to a gene: 10. The CDR3 spans 15 residues. Germline V CDR1 and CDR2: SGHRS, YFSETQ. CDR3 sequence: CASRLAGTTGDTQYF. The CDR3 nucleotides read TGCGCCAGCAGATTAGCGGGAACTACGGGAGATACGCAGTATTTT.

The genes are TRBV3-1 (or the pseudogene TRBV3-2) and TRBJ2-7, with a tentative D call TRBD2 (5 bases). CDR3 size: 13 residues. Deletions cut 6 bases from V and 3 bases from J, with 12 bases between. Germline CDR1 reads LGHDT; CDR2 reads YNNKEL (reference sequence). CDR3 residues: CASRRGVNYEQYF. Here the CDR3 DNA reads TGTGCCAGCAGACGGGGTGTCAACTACGAGCAGTACTTC.

V and J are TRBV11-3 and TRBJ2-7; 12 nucleotides line up with TRBD2. Germline V gene lookup returns CDR1 SGHNT and CDR2 YENEEA. J was trimmed by 3 bases and V by 5 bases; bases with no gene match: 14. The CDR3 has 18 amino acids. This CDR3 reads CASSLRGATSGRFYEQYF. The CDR3 nucleotides are TGTGCCAGCAGCCTCAGGGGCGCTACTAGCGGGAGGTTCTACGAGCAGTACTTC.

V gene TRBV12-3 or TRBV12-4 combines with J gene TRBJ2-3; the match to TRBD2 covers 12 bases. There are 13 residues in the CDR3. The trim removed 6 bases at V and 9 bases at J, leaving 4 bases unmatched. CDR3 sequence: CASSRTSGKTQYF. The DNA for the CDR3 is TGTGCCAGCAGCCGGACTAGCGGGAAGACGCAGTATTTT.

This rearrangement joins TRBV6-5 to TRBJ1-1, with D possibly TRBD1 on 6 matching bases. Per germline, CDR1 MNHEY and CDR2 SVGAGI. V was cut by 6 bases and J by 5 bases, with 16 bases left in between. This CDR3 has 14 residues. The CDR3 coding sequence is TGTGCCAGCAGGGACAGTAGAGGGGGAACTGAAGCTTTCTTT. Residues: CASRDSRGGTEAFF.

The chain couples TRBV27 to TRBJ2-7; D may be TRBD1 (6 bases). Germline V CDR1 and CDR2: MNHEY, SMNVEV (reference sequence). There are 14 residues in the CDR3. The germline V and J ends were trimmed by 6 bases and 3 bases, with 15 bases remaining between them. The CDR3: CASSHGTTLYEQYF. The CDR3 region has the DNA TGTGCCAGCAGCCACGGGACAACACTCTACGAGCAGTACTTC.

This chain connects TRBV5-6 to TRBJ1-2; D ambiguous. The CDR3 spans 15 residues. Trimming shortened V by 4 bases and J by 1 base, and 14 bases separated the two germline ends. Germline lookup yields CDR1 SGHDT and CDR2 YYEEEE. The CDR3 sequence is CASSPWGTSNYGYTF. The CDR3 bases are TGTGCCAGCAGCCCGTGGGGAACTAGTAACTATGGCTACACCTTC.

The chain joins TRBV4-1 to TRBJ1-1; weak D call: TRBD1 (6 bases). Germline assignment: CDR1 MGHRA and CDR2 YSYEKL. The CDR3 covers 14 residues. With 1 base removed from V and 0 bases from J, the gap between germline ends came to 6 bases. The chain's CDR3 is CASSQGGLNTEAFF. CDR3 nucleotide sequence: TGCGCCAGCAGCCAAGGGGGGCTGAACACTGAAGCTTTCTTT.

This chain connects TRBV7-3 to TRBJ1-6; no reliable D call. The CDR3 has 15 residues. Trimming removed 5 bases at V and 5 bases at J, with 13 bases between. Germline V CDR1 and CDR2: SGHTA, FQGTGA. The CDR3 sequence: CASSPQAHHNSPLHF. For the CDR3, the DNA is TGTGCCAGCAGCCCCCAAGCCCACCATAATTCACCCCTCCACTTT.

This clone was recorded a few times. V is TRBV7-2 and J is TRBJ2-7; TRBD2 matches at 14 bases. The CDR3 covers 16 residues. Germline values: CDR1 SGHTA, CDR2 FQGNSA. Trimming cost V 4 bases and J 3 bases; bases outside gene matches: 5. This chain's CDR3 is CASSSRTSGGRYEQYF. For the CDR3, the DNA is TGTGCCAGCAGCTCTAGGACTAGCGGGGGGCGCTACGAGCAGTACTTC.

The chain recombines TRBV11-2 with TRBJ1-6, with TRBD1 matching over 10 bases. The CDR3 is 16 amino acids. Germline V gives CDR1 SGHAT, CDR2 FQNNGV. V lost 3 bases and J lost 6; bases outside the gene matches: 5. CDR3 in amino acids: CASSFVRDRGNSPLHF. The CDR3 DNA follows: TGTGCCAGCAGCTTTGTCCGGGACAGGGGTAATTCACCCCTCCACTTT.

The V gene is TRBV19, the J gene TRBJ1-2, with 9 bases aligning to TRBD1. This CDR3 has 15 amino acids. With 4 bases clipped from V and 4 bases from J, the junction kept 7 bases outside the gene matches. From germline, CDR1 is LNHDA and CDR2 SQIVND (reference sequence). The CDR3 DNA is TGTGCCAGTAGTAGCCGCGGGACAGGGATCTATGGCTACACCTTC. This encodes CASSSRGTGIYGYTF.

The chain links TRBV6-2 or TRBV6-3 to TRBJ1-1; possibly TRBD1 for D (5 bases). With 6 bases removed from V and 3 bases from J, the gap between germline ends came to 11 bases. The CDR3 is 13 residues long. Germline lookup yields CDR1 MNHEY and CDR2 SVGEGT. CDR3 region: CASSPQGYTEAFF. The CDR3 DNA sequence: TGTGCCAGCAGCCCTCAGGGTTACACTGAAGCTTTCTTT.

This chain joins TRBV24-1 and TRBJ1-2, with TRBD1 matching over 9 bases. This CDR3 region has 15 residues. Germline V gene data show CDR1 as KGHDR and CDR2 as SFDVKD. V lost 3 bases and J lost 2; bases outside the gene matches: 3. CDR3 nucleotide sequence: TGTGCCACCAGTGATCCCGGGACAGGGAACTATGGCTACACCTTC. It yields the protein CATSDPGTGNYGYTF.

This clone was detected only a few times. The chain links TRBV4-1 to TRBJ1-2, with D unclear. Germline CDR1 reads MGHRA; CDR2 reads YSYEKL. The CDR3 consists of 15 residues. Trimming left V 0 bases short and J 1 base short, with 9 bases between. CDR3 in DNA: TGCGCCAGCAGCCAAGATTCGGGGTTTAACTATGGCTACACCTTC. It codes for CASSQDSGFNYGYTF.

This sequence joins TRBV24-1 and TRBJ1-2; possibly TRBD1 for D (6 bases). The CDR3 has 13 amino acids. Germline V gene data show CDR1 as KGHDR and CDR2 as SFDVKD. Deletions cut 10 bases from V and 4 bases from J, with 15 bases between. CDR3 coding DNA: TGTGCCACTGGGGACACAGGCGGCTATGGCTACACCTTC. This sequence encodes CATGDTGGYGYTF.